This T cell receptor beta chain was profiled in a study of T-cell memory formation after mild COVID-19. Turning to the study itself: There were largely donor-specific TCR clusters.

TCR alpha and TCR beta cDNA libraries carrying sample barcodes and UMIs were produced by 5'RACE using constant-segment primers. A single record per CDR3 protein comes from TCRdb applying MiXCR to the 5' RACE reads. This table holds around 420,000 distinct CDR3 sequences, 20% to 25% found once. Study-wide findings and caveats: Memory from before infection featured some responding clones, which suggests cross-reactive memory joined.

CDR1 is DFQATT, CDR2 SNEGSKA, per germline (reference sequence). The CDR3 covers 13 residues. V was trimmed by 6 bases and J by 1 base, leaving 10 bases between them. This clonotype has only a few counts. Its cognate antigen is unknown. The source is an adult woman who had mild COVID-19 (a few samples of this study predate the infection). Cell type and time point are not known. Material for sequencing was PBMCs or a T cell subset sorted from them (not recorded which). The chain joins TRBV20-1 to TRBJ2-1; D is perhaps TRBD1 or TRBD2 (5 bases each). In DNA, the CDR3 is TGCAGTGCGGGACGGCCGTCCTACAATGAGCAGTTCTTC. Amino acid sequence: CSAGRPSYNEQFF.